This TCR beta chain comes out of a study of T cells after yellow fever vaccination. Study-wide findings and caveats: Within FACS-sorted repertoires, abundant clonotypes contaminating from the bulk population could be present. It was a small share of clonotypes that appeared in both CD4 and CD8 compartments.

Universal primer sites and UMIs were introduced during 5'RACE template-switching synthesis of TCR cDNA. TCRdb re-called the 5' RACE reads with MiXCR, one entry per CDR3 protein. The table has 250,000 or so distinct CDR3 sequences, roughly 4% seen once. The J segment lost 1 base and the V segment lost 3 bases, leaving 16 bases of the junction unmatched. The CDR3 totals 21 residues. Germline CDR1 reads SEHNR; CDR2 reads FQNEAQ (reference sequence). There are many counts of this clonotype. The antigen remains unidentified. The chain uses TRBV7-9 and TRBJ2-2; 11 positions match TRBD1. The sequence derives from a man aged 18 to 35 who received the YFV17D yellow fever vaccine. The material was PBMCs, obtained 15 days after the yellow fever booster vaccination. The CDR3 sequence is CASSLIPRDRGYGMNTGELFF. In DNA form, the CDR3 reads TGTGCCAGCAGCTTGATACCCCGGGACAGGGGGTATGGTATGAACACCGGGGAGCTGTTTTTT.